The present T cell receptor (beta chain) was sequenced within a study of T cell repertoires in cytomegalovirus infection. About the study: CMV epitopes, recently identified HLA-C-restricted and well-studied HLA-B-restricted, were used. Indications of both CMV infection and matching HLA type were provided by public TCR beta signatures.

MiXCR, applied by TCRdb to the reads, yields one record per CDR3 protein. The sample lists hundreds of thousands of distinct CDR3 sequences, 33% seen once, with about 17% in the top ten. This clonotype showed up just a few times. Its specificity is not known. V lost 5 bases to trimming and J lost 5 bases, with 15 bases between them. Germline V gene lookup returns CDR1 SGHTA and CDR2 FQGNSA. This CDR3 has 14 residues. This chain joins TRBV7-2 and TRBJ2-5, with a possible D match to TRBD1 (6 bases). The sequence was collected from a human donor in good health (CMV status not recorded). Some clones in this sample may be carry-over from other donors' samples. The specimen comprised cultured PBMCs, sampled from culture after CMV antigen stimulation. As DNA, the CDR3 is TGTGCCAGCAGCCCCAGACAGGTCTCGGAGACCCAGTACTTC. Translating gives CASSPRQVSETQYF.